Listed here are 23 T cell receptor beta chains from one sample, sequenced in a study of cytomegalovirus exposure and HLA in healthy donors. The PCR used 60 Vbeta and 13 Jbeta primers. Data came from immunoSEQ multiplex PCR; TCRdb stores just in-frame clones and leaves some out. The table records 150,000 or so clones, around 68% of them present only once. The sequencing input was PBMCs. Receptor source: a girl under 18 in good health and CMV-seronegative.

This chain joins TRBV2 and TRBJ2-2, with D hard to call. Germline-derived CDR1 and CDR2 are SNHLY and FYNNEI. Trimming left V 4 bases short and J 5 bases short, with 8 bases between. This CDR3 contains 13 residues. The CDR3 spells CASSVSKTGELFF. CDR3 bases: TGTGCCAGCAGTGTGTCCAAAACCGGGGAGCTGTTTTTT.

CDR3 DNA: TGCAGTGCCACCGGGGCTTTCTTT. Translating gives CSATGAFF. This chain connects TRBV20-1 to TRBJ1-1; no clear D. Trimming stripped 6 bases from V and 11 bases from J, with 7 bases between. This CDR3 is 8 amino acids long. Germline V gene data show CDR1 as DFQATT and CDR2 as SNEGSKA (reference sequence).

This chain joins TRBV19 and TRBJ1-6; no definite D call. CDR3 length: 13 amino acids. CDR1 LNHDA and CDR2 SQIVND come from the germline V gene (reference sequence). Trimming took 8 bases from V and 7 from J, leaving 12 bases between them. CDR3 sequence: CASSQSLNSPLHF. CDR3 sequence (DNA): TGTGCCAGTTCACAGAGCCTCAATTCACCCCTCCACTTT.

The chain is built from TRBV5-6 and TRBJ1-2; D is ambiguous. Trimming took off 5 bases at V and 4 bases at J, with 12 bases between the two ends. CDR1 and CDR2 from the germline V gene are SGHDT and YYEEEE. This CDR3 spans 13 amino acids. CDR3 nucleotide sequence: TGTGCCAGCAGGGTTGGAGGGTTCTATGGCTACACCTTC. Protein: CASRVGGFYGYTF.

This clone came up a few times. This CDR3 reads CASLGQSNTEAFF. In nucleotides, the CDR3 is TGTGCCAGCTTGGGGCAGTCGAACACTGAAGCTTTCTTT. J is TRBJ1-1 and V is TRBV2, with D possibly matching TRBD1 (5 bases). Germline-derived CDR1 and CDR2 are SNHLY and FYNNEI. The CDR3 runs to 13 residues. V dropped 8 bases and J dropped 1 base, with 11 bases sitting between them.

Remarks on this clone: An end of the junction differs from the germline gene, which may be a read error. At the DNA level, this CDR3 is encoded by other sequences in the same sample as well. CDR3 nucleotide sequence: TGCGCCAGCAGCTTGGCGACAGGGAACTATGGCTACACCTTC. Translation gives CASSLATGNYGYTF. The rearrangement joins TRBV5-6 to TRBJ1-2; TRBD1 matches 7 bases. This CDR3 has 14 amino acids. Germline V gives CDR1 SGHDT, CDR2 YYEEEE. Based on the CDR3 plus reference TRBV5-6 and TRBJ1-2, the full variable domain is DAGVTQSPTHLIKTRGQQVTLRCSPKSGHDTVSWYQQALGQGPQFIFQYYEEEERQRGNFPDRFSGHQFPNYSSELNVNALLLGDSALYLCASSLATGNYGYTFGSGTRLTVV.

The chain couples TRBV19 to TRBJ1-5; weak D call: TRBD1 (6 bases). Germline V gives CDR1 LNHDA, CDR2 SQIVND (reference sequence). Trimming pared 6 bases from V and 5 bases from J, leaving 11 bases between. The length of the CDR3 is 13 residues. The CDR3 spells CASSNRAYQPQHF. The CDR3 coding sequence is TGTGCCAGTAGCAACAGGGCCTATCAGCCCCAGCATTTT. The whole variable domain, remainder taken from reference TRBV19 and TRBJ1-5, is DGGITQSPKYLFRKEGQNVTLSCEQNLNHDAMYWYRQDPGQGLRLIYYSQIVNDFQKGDIAEGYSVSREKKESFPLTVTSAQKNPTAFYLCASSNRAYQPQHFGDGTRLSIL.

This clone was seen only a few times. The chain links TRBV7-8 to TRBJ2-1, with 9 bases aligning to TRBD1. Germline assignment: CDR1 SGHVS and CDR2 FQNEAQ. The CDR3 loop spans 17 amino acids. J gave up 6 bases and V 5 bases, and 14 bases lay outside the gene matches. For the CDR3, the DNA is TGTGCCAGCAGCCTATTAGGAGGGACAGGGTACTTCAATGAGCAGTTCTTC. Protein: CASSLLGGTGYFNEQFF.

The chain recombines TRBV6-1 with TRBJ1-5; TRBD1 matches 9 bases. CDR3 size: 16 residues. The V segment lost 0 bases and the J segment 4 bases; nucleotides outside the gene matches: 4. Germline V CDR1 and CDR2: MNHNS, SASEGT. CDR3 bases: TGTGCCAGCAGTGAAGCAAGTGGGACAGGGAATCAGCCCCAGCATTTT. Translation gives CASSEASGTGNQPQHF.

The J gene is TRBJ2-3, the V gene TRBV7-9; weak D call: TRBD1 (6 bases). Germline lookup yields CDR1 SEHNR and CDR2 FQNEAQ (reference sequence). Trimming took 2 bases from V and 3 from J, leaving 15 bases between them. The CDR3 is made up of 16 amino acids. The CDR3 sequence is CASSLQGWSGTDTQYF. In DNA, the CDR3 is TGTGCCAGCAGCTTACAGGGGTGGAGTGGGACAGATACGCAGTATTTT.

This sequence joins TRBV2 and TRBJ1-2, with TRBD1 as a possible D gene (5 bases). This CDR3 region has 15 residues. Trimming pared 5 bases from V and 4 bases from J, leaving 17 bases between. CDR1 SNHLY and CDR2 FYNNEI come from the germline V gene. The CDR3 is CASSPTRGLGYGYTF. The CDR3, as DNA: TGTGCCAGCAGTCCTACTAGGGGACTTGGCTATGGCTACACCTTC.

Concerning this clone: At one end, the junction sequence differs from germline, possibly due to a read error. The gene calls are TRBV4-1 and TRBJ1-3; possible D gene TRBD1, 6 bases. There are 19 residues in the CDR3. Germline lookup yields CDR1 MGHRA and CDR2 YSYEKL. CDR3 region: CASSLQVSGQGSSGNAIYF. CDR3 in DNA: TGCGCCAGCAGCCTCCAAGTATCTGGTCAGGGGAGCTCTGGAAACGCCATATATTTT.

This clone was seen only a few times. CDR3 protein: CASSTDRGRSEKLFF. CDR3 in DNA: TGCGCCAGCAGCACCGACAGGGGGCGGAGTGAAAAACTGTTTTTT. The chain couples TRBV5-1 to TRBJ1-4; TRBD1 matches at 10 bases. V dropped 4 bases and J dropped 7; count of bases not matched to a gene: 7. The CDR3 consists of 15 residues. Per germline, CDR1 SGHRS and CDR2 YFSETQ.

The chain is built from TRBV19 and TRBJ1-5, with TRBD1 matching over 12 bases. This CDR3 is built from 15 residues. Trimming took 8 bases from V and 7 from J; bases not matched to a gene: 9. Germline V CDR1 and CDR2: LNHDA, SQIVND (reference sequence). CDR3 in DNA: TGTGCCAGTTGGGATGGGACAGGGGGCGGCCAGCCCCAGCATTTT. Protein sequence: CASWDGTGGGQPQHF.

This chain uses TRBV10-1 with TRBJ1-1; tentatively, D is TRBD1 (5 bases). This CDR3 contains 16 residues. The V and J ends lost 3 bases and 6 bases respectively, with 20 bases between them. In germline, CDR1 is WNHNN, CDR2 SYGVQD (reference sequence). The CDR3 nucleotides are TGCGCCAGCAGTGATGCGGGGGTGTACGGGGTCGCTGAAGCTTTCTTT. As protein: CASSDAGVYGVAEAFF.

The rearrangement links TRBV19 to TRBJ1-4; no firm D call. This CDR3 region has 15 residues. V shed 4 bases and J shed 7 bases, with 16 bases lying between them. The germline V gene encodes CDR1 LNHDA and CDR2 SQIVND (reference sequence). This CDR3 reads CASSKQLRSGEKLFF. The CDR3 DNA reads TGTGCCAGTAGTAAGCAGCTTAGAAGCGGTGAAAAACTGTTTTTT.

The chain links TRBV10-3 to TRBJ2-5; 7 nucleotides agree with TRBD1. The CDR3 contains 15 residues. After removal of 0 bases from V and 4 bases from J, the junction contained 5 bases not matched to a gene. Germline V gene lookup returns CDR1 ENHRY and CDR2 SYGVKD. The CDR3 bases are TGTGCCATCAGTGAGTCAACAGGGGCAAGAGAGACCCAGTACTTC. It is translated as CAISESTGARETQYF.

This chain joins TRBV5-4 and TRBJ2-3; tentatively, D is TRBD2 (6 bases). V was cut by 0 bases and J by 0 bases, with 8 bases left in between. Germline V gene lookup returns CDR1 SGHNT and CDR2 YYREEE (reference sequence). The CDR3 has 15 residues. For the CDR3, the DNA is TGTGCCAGCAGCTTGGGGGGGACTAGCACAGATACGCAGTATTTT. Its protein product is CASSLGGTSTDTQYF. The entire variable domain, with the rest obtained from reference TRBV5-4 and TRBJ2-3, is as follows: ETGVTQSPTHLIKTRGQQVTLRCSSQSGHNTVSWYQQALGQGPQFIFQYYREEENGRGNFPPRFSGLQFPNYSSELNVNALELDDSALYLCASSLGGTSTDTQYFGPGTRLTVL.

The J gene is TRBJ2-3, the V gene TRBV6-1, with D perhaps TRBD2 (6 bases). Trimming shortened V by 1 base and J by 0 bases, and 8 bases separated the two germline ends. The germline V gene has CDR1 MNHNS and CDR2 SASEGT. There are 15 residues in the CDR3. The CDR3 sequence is CASSEDGGSTDTQYF. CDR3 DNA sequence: TGTGCCAGCAGTGAAGATGGGGGGAGCACAGATACGCAGTATTTT.

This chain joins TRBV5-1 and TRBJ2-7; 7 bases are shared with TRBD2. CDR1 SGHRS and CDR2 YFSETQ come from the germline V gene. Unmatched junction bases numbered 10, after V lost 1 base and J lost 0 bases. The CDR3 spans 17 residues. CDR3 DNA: TGCGCCAGCAGCTTGTTACCTAGCGGACCTGGCTCCTACGAGCAGTACTTC. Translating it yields CASSLLPSGPGSYEQYF.

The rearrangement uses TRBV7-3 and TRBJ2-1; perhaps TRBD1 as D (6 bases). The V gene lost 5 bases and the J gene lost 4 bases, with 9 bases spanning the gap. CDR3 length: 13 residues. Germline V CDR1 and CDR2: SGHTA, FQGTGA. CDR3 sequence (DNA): TGTGCCAGCAGCCTAGGACAGTACAATGAGCAGTTCTTC. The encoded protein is CASSLGQYNEQFF.

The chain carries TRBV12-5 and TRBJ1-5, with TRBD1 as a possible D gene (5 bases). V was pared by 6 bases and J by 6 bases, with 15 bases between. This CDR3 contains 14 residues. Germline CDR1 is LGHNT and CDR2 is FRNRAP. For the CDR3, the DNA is TGTGCTAGTGGATCACCCGGGGGTCGTCAGCCCCAGCATTTT. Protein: CASGSPGGRQPQHF.

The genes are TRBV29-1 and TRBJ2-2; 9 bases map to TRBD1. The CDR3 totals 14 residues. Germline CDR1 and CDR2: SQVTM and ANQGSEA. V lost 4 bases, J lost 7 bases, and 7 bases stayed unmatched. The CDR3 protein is CSVAGTGRGGELFF. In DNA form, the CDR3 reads TGCAGCGTTGCAGGGACAGGGCGGGGCGGGGAGCTGTTTTTT.